The clone carrying this T cell receptor (beta chain) has a count of ten or more. This entry is derived from a study of read filtering for tumor transcriptome and immune sequencing. This library used about 360 ng RNA and molecular barcoded adaptors spanning alpha/delta and beta/gamma chains. From the reads, TCRdb called clonotypes with MiXCR, one entry per CDR3 protein. The repertoire holds some 46,000 distinct CDR3 sequences, with less than 15% as singletons. The CDR3 loop spans 16 amino acids. Germline-derived CDR1 and CDR2 are SGHNT and YYREEE (reference sequence). Trimming stripped 4 bases from V and 2 bases from J, with 19 bases between.

Sequencing input: a population of CD138-negative cells sorted from bone marrow. The source of this sequence is a donor over 35 with multiple myeloma. V gene TRBV5-4 combines with J gene TRBJ2-7; possible D gene TRBD1, 6 bases. The CDR3 DNA sequence: TGTGCCAGCAGCGTTACCCCGACCAGGGACACCTACGAGCAGTACTTC. Amino acids: CASSVTPTRDTYEQYF.